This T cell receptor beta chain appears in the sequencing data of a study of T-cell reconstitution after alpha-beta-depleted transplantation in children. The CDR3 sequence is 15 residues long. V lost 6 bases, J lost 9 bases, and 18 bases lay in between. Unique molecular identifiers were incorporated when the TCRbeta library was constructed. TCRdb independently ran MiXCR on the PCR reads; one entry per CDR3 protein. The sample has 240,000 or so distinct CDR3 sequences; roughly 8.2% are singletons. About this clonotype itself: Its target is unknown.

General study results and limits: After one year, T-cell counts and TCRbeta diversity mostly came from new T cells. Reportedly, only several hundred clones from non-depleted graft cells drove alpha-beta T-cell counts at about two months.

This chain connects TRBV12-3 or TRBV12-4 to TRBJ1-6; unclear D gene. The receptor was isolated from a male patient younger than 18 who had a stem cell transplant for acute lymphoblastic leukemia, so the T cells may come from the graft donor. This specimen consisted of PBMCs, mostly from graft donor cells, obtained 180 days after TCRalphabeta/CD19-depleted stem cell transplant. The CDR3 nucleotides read TGTGCCAGCAGCCATGCCCCCCCCTTAAGTTCACCCCTCCACTTT. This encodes CASSHAPPLSSPLHF.